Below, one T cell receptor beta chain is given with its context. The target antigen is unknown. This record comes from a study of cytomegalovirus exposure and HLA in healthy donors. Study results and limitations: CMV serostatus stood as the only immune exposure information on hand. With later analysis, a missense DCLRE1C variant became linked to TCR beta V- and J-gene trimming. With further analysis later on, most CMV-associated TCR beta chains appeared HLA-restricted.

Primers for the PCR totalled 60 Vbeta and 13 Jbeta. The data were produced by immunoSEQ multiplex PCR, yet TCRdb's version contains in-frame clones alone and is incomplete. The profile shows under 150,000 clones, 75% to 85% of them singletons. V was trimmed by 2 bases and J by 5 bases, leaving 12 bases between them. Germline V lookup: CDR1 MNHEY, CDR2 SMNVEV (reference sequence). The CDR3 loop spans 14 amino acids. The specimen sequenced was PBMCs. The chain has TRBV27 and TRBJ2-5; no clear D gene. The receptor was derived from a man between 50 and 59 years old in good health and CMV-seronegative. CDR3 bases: TGTGCCAGCAGTTTAGGCCGCCCGGGTGAGACCCAGTACTTC. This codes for CASSLGRPGETQYF.